One and the same sample provided the 5 T cell receptor beta chains below, sequenced in a study of shared clonotypes between healthy human individuals. Some clones are missing from TCRdb's copy, which holds only in-frame ones; the method was immunoSEQ multiplex PCR. The table shows roughly 590,000 clones, with about 95% occurring only once. Positively selected for CCR7, the CD45RO-negative cells used as naive CD8 cells excluded terminally differentiated effector memory CD45RA+ cells. The sample taken for sequencing was naive CD8+ T cells sorted from blood. The receptors here all came from a woman between 25 and 40 years old in good health.

The J gene is TRBJ1-1, the V gene TRBV7-9; D is undetermined. The CDR3 is 12 amino acids. Per germline, CDR1 SEHNR and CDR2 FQNEAQ (reference sequence). The V end lost 2 bases, the J end lost 6 bases, and 7 bases lay between the germline ends. The CDR3 protein is CASSLSPPEAFF. The CDR3 DNA reads as TGTGCCAGCAGCTTAAGTCCCCCTGAAGCTTTCTTT.

This chain links TRBV11-2 with TRBJ2-7, with D hard to call. V lost 1 base to trimming and J lost 1 base, with 11 bases between them. CDR3 length: 15 residues. Germline values: CDR1 SGHAT, CDR2 FQNNGV. Written as DNA, the CDR3 is TGTGCCAGCAGCTTAGCTGGTCTATTGTCCTACGAGCAGTACTTC. Encoded protein: CASSLAGLLSYEQYF.

This chain joins TRBV7-9 and TRBJ2-7; 8 bases agree with TRBD2. The germline gives CDR1 SEHNR, CDR2 FQNEAQ (reference sequence). V was pared by 1 base and J by 6 bases, with 2 bases of the junction left unmatched. The CDR3 is 13 amino acids. CDR3 residues: CASSLGGTSEQYF. The DNA of the CDR3 is TGTGCCAGCAGCTTAGGGGGGACTAGCGAGCAGTACTTC.

The rearrangement joins TRBV27 to TRBJ2-2, with D possibly matching TRBD1 (6 bases). This CDR3 contains 15 residues. Trimming pared 5 bases from V and 0 bases from J, leaving 10 bases between. CDR1 is MNHEY, CDR2 SMNVEV, per germline (reference sequence). The chain's CDR3 is CASSTGNSNTGELFF. The CDR3 nucleotides read TGTGCCAGCAGTACAGGGAATTCGAACACCGGGGAGCTGTTTTTT.

The rearrangement links TRBV5-1 to TRBJ2-7; D gene unclear. Germline V gives CDR1 SGHRS, CDR2 YFSETQ. The V and J ends lost 2 bases and 3 bases respectively, with 12 bases between them. This CDR3 contains 14 residues. CDR3: CASSLRPLNYEQYF. CDR3 in DNA: TGCGCCAGCAGCTTAAGACCGTTAAACTACGAGCAGTACTTC.